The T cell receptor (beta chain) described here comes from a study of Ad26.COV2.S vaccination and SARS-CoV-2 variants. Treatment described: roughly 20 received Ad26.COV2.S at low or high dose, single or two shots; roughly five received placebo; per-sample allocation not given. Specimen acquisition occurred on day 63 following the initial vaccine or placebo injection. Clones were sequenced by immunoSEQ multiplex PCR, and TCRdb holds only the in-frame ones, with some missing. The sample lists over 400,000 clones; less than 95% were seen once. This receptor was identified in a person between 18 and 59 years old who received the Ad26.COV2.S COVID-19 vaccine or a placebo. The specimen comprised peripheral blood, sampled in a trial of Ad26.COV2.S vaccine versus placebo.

CDR3 sequence (DNA): TGTGCCAGCAGCCACTCGGGAGGAAGCTCCTACGAGCAGTACTTC. Residues: CASSHSGGSSYEQYF. The chain joins TRBV14 to TRBJ2-7; 7 nucleotides agree with TRBD2. Germline values: CDR1 SGHDN, CDR2 FVKESK. The CDR3 has 15 residues. The junction had 5 bases not matched to a gene; V was cut back by 3 bases and J by 0 bases.